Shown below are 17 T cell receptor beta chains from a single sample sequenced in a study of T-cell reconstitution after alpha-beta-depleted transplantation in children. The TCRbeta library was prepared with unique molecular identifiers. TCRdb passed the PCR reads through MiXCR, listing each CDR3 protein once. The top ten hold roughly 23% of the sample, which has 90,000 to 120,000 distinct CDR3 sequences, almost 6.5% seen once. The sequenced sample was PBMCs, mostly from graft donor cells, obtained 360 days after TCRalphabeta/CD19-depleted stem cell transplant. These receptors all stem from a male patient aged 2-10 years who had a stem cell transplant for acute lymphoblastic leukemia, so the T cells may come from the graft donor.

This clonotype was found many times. The chain's CDR3 is CASSLNEMTYEQYF. The CDR3 bases are TGTGCCAGCAGCTTAAATGAGATGACCTACGAGCAGTACTTC. V and J are TRBV7-2 and TRBJ2-7; D is ambiguous. Looked up from germline, CDR1 is SGHTA and CDR2 is FQGNSA. The CDR3 runs to 14 residues. V was clipped by 2 bases and J by 2 bases, with 10 bases between them.

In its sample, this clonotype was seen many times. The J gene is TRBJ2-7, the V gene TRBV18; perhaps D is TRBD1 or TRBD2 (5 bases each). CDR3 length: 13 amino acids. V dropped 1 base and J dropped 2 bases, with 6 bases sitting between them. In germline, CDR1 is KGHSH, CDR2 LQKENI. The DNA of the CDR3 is TGTGCCAGCTCACCACGGGACGCCTACGAGCAGTACTTC. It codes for CASSPRDAYEQYF.

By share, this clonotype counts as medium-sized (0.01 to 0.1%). As DNA, the CDR3 is TGTGCCAGCAGTTTAATCCAGCGGGGGCCACCCGGGGAGCTGTTTTTT. Encoded protein: CASSLIQRGPPGELFF. The V gene is TRBV28, the J gene TRBJ2-2; TRBD2 aligns across 8 bases. V gave up 2 bases and J gave up 6 bases; unmatched junction bases: 8. The germline gives CDR1 MDHEN, CDR2 SYDVKM. The CDR3 is made up of 16 amino acids.

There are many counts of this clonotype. In DNA form, the CDR3 reads TGTGCCAGCAGCTTAGAGGGTACGATAAGGTACTTC. It is translated as CASSLEGTIRYF. This chain connects TRBV7-2 to TRBJ2-7; D gene uncertain. This CDR3 spans 12 amino acids. Germline CDR1 and CDR2: SGHTA and FQGNSA. Trimming removed 1 base from V and 12 bases from J, with 13 bases in between.

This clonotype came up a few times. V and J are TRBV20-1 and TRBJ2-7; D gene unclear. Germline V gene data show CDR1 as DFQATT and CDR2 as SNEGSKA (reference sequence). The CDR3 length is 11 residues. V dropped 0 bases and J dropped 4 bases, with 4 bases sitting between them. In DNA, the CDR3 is TGCAGTGCTAGAGAGGGGTACGAGCAGTACTTC. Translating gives CSAREGYEQYF.

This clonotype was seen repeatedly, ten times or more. CDR3 amino acids: CSVEAPGSIADTQYF. The DNA of the CDR3 is TGCAGCGTCGAGGCTCCGGGATCAATCGCAGATACGCAGTATTTT. V usage is TRBV29-1 and J usage is TRBJ2-3, with D perhaps TRBD2 (5 bases). Germline CDR1 is SQVTM and CDR2 is ANQGSEA. CDR3 length equals 15 residues. Trimming cost V 6 bases and J 4 bases, with 20 bases left between them.

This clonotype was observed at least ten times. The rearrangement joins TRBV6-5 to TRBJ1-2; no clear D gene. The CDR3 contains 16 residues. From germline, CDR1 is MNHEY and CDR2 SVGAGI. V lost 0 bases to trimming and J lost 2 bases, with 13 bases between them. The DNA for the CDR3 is TGTGCCAGCAGTTACTCGAATCCCACAGCGAACTATGGCTACACCTTC. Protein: CASSYSNPTANYGYTF.

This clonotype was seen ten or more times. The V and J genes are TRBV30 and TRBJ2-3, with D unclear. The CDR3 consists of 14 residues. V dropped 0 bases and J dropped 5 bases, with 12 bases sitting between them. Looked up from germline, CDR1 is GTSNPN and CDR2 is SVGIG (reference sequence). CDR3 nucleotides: TGTGCCTGGAGTGTATCAAGGCGAGGAGATACGCAGTATTTT. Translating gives CAWSVSRRGDTQYF.

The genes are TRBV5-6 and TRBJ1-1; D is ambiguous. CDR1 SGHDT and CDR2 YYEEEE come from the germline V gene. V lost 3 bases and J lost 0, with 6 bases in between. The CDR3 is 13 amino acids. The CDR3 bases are TGTGCCAGCAGCTCTACGGTGAACACTGAAGCTTTCTTT. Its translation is CASSSTVNTEAFF.

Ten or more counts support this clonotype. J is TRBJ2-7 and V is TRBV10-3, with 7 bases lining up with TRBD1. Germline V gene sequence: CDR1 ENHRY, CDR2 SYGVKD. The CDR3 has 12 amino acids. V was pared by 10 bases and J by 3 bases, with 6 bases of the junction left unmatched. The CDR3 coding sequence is TGTGCCACGCGACAGGGTAACTACGAGCAGTACTTC. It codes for CATRQGNYEQYF.

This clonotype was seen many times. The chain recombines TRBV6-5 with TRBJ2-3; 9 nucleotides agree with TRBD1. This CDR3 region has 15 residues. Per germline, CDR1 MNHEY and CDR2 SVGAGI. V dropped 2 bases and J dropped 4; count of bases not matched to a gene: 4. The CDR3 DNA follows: TGTGCCAGCAGTTACCTAGGACAGGGGTCAGATACGCAGTATTTT. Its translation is CASSYLGQGSDTQYF.

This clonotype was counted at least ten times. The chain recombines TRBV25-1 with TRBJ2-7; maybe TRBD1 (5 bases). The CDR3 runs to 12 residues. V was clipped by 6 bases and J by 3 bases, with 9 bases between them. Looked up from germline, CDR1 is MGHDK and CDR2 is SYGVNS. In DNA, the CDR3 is TGTGCCAGCAGCAGAGACAGCTACGAGCAGTACTTC. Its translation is CASSRDSYEQYF.

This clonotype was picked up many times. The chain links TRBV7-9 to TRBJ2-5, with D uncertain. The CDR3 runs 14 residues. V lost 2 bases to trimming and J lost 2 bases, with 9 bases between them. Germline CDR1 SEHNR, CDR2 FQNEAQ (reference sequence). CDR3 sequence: CASSLNVRQETQYF. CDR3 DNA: TGTGCCAGCAGCTTAAATGTCAGACAAGAGACCCAGTACTTC. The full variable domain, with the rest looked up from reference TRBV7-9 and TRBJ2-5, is DTGVSQNPRHKITKRGQNVTFRCDPISEHNRLYWYRQTLGQGPEFLTYFQNEAQLEKSRLLSDRFSAERPKGSFSTLEIQRTEQGDSAMYLCASSLNVRQETQYFGPGTRLLVL.

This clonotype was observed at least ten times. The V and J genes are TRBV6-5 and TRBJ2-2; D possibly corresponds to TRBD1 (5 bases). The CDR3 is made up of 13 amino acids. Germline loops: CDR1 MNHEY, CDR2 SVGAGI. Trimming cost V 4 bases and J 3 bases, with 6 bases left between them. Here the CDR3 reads CASSLTDTGELFF. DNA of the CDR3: TGTGCCAGCAGTTTGACAGACACCGGGGAGCTGTTTTTT.

The CDR3 bases are TGTGCCAGCAGCCAAGGGACTAGCGGGTTCTACAATGAGCAGTTCTTC. This encodes CASSQGTSGFYNEQFF. This chain links TRBV4-2 with TRBJ2-1; 11 bases agree with TRBD2. J was trimmed by 3 bases and V by 1 base; bases with no gene match: 2. In germline, CDR1 is LGHNA, CDR2 YNFKEQ. The CDR3 covers 16 residues.

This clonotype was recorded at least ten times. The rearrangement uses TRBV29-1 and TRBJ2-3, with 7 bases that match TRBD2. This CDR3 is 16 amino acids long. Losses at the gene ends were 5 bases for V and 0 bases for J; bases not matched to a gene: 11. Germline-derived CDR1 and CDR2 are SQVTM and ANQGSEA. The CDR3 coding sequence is TGCAGCGTTAGCTGGGGGAGGGTACCTAGCACAGATACGCAGTATTTT. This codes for CSVSWGRVPSTDTQYF.

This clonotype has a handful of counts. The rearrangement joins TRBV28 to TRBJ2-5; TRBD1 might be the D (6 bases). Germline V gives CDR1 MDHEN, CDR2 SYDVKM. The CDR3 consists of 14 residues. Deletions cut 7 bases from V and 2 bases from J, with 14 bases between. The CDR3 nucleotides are TGTGCCAGCACCTTGTACAGGGTTCAAGAGACCCAGTACTTC. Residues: CASTLYRVQETQYF.